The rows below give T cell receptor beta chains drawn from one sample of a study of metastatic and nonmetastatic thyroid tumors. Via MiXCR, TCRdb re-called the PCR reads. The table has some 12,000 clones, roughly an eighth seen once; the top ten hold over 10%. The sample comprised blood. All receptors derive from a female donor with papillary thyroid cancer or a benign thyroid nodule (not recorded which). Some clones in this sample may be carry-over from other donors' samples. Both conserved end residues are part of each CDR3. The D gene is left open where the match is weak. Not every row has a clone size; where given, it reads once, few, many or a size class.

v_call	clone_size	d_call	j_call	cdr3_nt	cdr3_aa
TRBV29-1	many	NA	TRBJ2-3	TGCAGCGTAAAGCCCAATCCCAACACAGATACGCAGTATTTT	CSVKPNPNTDTQYF
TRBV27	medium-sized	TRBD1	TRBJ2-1	TGTGCCAGCAGTACTCGGGACAGTAGCGATGAGCAGTTCTTC	CASSTRDSSDEQFF
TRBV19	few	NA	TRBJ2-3	TGTGCCAGTGGGGTCGCAGATACGCAGTATTTT	CASGVADTQYF
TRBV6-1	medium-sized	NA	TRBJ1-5	TGTGCCAGCAGTTTAGGACACCCCAGCAATCAGCCCCAGCATTTT	CASSLGHPSNQPQHF
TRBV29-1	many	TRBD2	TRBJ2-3	TGCAGCGTTGTCTACTCCGGGACTAGCGGAGCCACAGATACGCAGTATTTT	CSVVYSGTSGATDTQYF
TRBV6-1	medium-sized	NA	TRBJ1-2	TGTGCCAGCAGTACGGGACGGTTTAACTATGGCTACACCTTC	CASSTGRFNYGYTF
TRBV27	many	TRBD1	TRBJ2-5	TGTGCCAGCAGTTTAGGAACAGGGGACCAAGAGACCCAGTACTTC	CASSLGTGDQETQYF
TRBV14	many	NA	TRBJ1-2	TGTGCCAGCAGCCACGCACAGGGCCCCTATGGCTACACCTTC	CASSHAQGPYGYTF
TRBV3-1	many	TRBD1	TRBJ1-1	TGTGCCAGCAGCGACCCGGGACAGGGAGGGCAGGCTGAAGCTTTCTTT	CASSDPGQGGQAEAFF
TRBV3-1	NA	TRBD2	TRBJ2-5	TGCGCCAGCAGCCAAGGCCGGGGACTAGCGGGACCAGGTGGGCTAGAGACCCAGTACTTC	CASSQGRGLAGPGGLETQYF
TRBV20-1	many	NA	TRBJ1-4	TGCAGTGGATGGGGAGGGGGAGCGGAAAAACTGTTTTTT	CSGWGGGAEKLFF
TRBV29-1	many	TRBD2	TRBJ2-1	TGCAGCGCCACCTCCGGGACTAGCGGTTTCAATGAGCAGTTCTTC	CSATSGTSGFNEQFF
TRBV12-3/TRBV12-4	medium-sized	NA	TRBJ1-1	TGTGCCAGCAACTCAAGAGGTAAAGCTTTCTTT	CASNSRGKAFF
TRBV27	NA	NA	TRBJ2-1	TGTGTCAGCAGGCGGGGAATAGCTGACTCCTACAATGAGCAGTTCTTC	CVSRRGIADSYNEQFF
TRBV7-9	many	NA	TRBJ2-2	TGTGCCAGCACCCTCCGAGGGGAGCTGTTTTTT	CASTLRGELFF
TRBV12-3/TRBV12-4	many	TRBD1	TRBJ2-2	TGTGCCAGCAGCACCATGATGATTAGGGGGCTTAACACCGGGGAGCTGTTTTTT	CASSTMMIRGLNTGELFF
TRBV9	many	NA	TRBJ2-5	TGTGCCAGCAGCGTTACAGGGGAGACCCAGTACTTC	CASSVTGETQYF
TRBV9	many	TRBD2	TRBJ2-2	TGTGCCAGCAGCCCCCTACAACTAGCGGGGGCCGGGGAGCTGTTTTTT	CASSPLQLAGAGELFF
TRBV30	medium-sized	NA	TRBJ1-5	TGTGCCTGGAGTCTCGGGGTCCAAGGGCCCCAGCATTTT	CAWSLGVQGPQHF
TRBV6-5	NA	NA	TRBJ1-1	TGTGCCAGCAGTATCGACAGAAACACTGAAGCTTTCTTT	CASSIDRNTEAFF
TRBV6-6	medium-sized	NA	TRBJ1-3	TGTGCCAGCAGTTATGGAGGGCCTGGAAACACCATATATTTT	CASSYGGPGNTIYF
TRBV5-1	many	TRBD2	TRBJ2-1	TGCGCCAGCAGCTTGGGGGCTAGCGGGAGGGACGAGCAGTTCTTC	CASSLGASGRDEQFF
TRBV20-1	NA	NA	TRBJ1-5	TGCAGTGCGGAGAGGGGGTTGATCCGCGATCAGCCCCAGCATTTT	CSAERGLIRDQPQHF
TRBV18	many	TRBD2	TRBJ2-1	TGTGCCAGCTCACCACCGGGGACTACTCGATTGGAGCAGTTCTTC	CASSPPGTTRLEQFF
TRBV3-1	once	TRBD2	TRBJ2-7	TGTGCCAGCAGCTCTCGAAGCGGGGGACGCTCCTACGAGCAGTACTTC	CASSSRSGGRSYEQYF
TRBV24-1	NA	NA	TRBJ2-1	TGTGTCACCAGTGAAGGGGGGTTTGACTCCTACAATGAGCAGTTCTTC	CVTSEGGFDSYNEQFF
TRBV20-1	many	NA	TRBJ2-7	TGCAATGCTAGAGATTGGGCAGGCCACTACGAGCAGTACTTC	CNARDWAGHYEQYF
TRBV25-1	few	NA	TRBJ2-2	TGTGCCAGCAGGGGTGACACCGGGGAGCTGTTTTTT	CASRGDTGELFF
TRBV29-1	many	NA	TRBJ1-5	TGCAGCGCCCGGGACTCCTACAATCAGCCCCAGCATTTT	CSARDSYNQPQHF
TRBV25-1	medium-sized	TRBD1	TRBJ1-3	TGTGCCAGCAGCGATCCTGTCCCTGACAGGGACCCTGGAAACACCATATATTTT	CASSDPVPDRDPGNTIYF
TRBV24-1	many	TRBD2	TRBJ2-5	TGTGCCACCAGTGATTTGTTGACTAGCGGGAGCGAGACCCAGTACTTC	CATSDLLTSGSETQYF
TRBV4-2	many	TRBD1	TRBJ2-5	TGTGCCAGCAGCCTGGGACAGCAAGAGACCCAGTACTTC	CASSLGQQETQYF
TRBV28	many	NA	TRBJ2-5	TGTGCCAGCATCAACGAGCGGGACCAAGAGACCCAGTACTTC	CASINERDQETQYF
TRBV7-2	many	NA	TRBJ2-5	TGTGCCAGCAGCTTAGATCGGGGGCGCCCCCAGTACTTC	CASSLDRGRPQYF
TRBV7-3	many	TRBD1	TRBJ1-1	TGTGCCAGCAGCTCCGACAGGGGAGGGGACACTGAAGCTTTCTTT	CASSSDRGGDTEAFF
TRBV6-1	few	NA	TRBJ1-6	TGTGCCAGCAGTCAAACAGAGAATTCACCCCTCCACTTT	CASSQTENSPLHF
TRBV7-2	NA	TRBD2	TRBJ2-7	TGTGCCAGCACCTTCTGGACTAGCGTCTCCTACGAGCAGTACTTC	CASTFWTSVSYEQYF